This is a list of T cell receptor beta chains from one sample in a study of somatic mutations in cytotoxic T cells in rheumatoid arthritis. Some clones are missing from TCRdb's copy, which holds only in-frame ones; the method was immunoSEQ multiplex PCR. The sample has approximately 4,800 clones; about 88% are singletons. The sample was CD8+ T cells sorted from blood. The source of these receptors is a woman aged 45-65 years with rheumatoid arthritis. The CDR3 runs from the conserved cysteine through the conserved F or W. Fields, in order: CDR3 protein, CDR3 DNA, V gene, D gene, J gene, clone size. D genes are given only for firm matches. Rows may omit the clone size; those that give it use once, few, many or a size class.

CDR3 protein: CASSLGDRRVQYF; CDR3 DNA: TGTGCCAGCAGCCTAGGGGACAGGCGGGTGCAGTACTTC; V gene: TRBV5-4; D gene: TRBD1; J gene: TRBJ2-7; clone size: once
CDR3 protein: CASSPTGTSGYNEQFF; CDR3 DNA: TGTGCCAGCAGCCCTACCGGGACTAGTGGCTACAATGAGCAGTTCTTC; V gene: TRBV7-8; D gene: TRBD2; J gene: TRBJ2-1; clone size: .
CDR3 protein: CASSLFAGDQNGYTF; CDR3 DNA: TGTGCCAGCAGCTTATTCGCGGGGGACCAGAATGGCTACACCTTC; V gene: TRBV11-2; D gene: .; J gene: TRBJ1-2; clone size: .
CDR3 protein: CASSQSRRGQYGYTF; CDR3 DNA: TGCGCCAGCAGTCAATCTCGCAGGGGGCAATATGGCTACACCTTC; V gene: TRBV23-1; D gene: TRBD1; J gene: TRBJ1-2; clone size: .
CDR3 protein: CASSMRWDSAMNTEAFF; CDR3 DNA: TGTGCCAGCAGTATGAGATGGGACAGCGCTATGAACACTGAAGCTTTCTTT; V gene: TRBV27; D gene: TRBD1; J gene: TRBJ1-1; clone size: .
CDR3 protein: CASSSGGTGDTQYF; CDR3 DNA: TGTGCCAGCAGTTCGGGGGGGACCGGGGATACGCAGTATTTT; V gene: TRBV27; D gene: TRBD2; J gene: TRBJ2-3; clone size: once
CDR3 protein: CIVRLNTEAFF; CDR3 DNA: TGCATCGTGCGGCTGAACACTGAAGCTTTCTTT; V gene: TRBV20-1; D gene: .; J gene: TRBJ1-1; clone size: .
CDR3 protein: CAISPTSGGLDYEQYF; CDR3 DNA: TGTGCCATCAGCCCGACTAGCGGGGGACTCGACTACGAGCAGTACTTC; V gene: TRBV10-3; D gene: TRBD2; J gene: TRBJ2-7; clone size: few
CDR3 protein: CASSHQQGRYAFF; CDR3 DNA: TGTGCCAGCAGCCACCAACAGGGTCGGTATGCTTTCTTT; V gene: TRBV11-2; D gene: .; J gene: TRBJ1-1; clone size: once
CDR3 protein: CASCMYRGPSPLHF; CDR3 DNA: TGTGCCAGCTGTATGTACAGGGGGCCCTCACCCCTCCACTTT; V gene: TRBV27; D gene: TRBD1; J gene: TRBJ1-6; clone size: .
CDR3 protein: CASSFTLQDTTF; CDR3 DNA: TGTGCCAGCAGCTTTACCTTACAGGATACAACCTTT; V gene: TRBV11-2; D gene: .; J gene: TRBJ1-1; clone size: .